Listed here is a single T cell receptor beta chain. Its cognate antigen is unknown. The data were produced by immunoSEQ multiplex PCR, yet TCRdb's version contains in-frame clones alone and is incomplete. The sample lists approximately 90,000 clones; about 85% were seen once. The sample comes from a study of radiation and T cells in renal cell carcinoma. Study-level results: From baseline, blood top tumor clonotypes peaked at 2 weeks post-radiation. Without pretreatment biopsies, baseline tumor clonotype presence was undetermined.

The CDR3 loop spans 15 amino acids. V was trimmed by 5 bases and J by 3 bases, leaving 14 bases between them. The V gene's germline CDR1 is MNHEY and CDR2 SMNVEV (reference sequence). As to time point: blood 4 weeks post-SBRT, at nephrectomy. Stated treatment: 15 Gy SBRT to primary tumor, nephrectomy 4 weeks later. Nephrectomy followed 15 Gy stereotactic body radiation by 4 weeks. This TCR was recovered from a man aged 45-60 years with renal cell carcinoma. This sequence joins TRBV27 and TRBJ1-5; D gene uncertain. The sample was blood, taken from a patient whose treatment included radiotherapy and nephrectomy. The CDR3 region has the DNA TGTGCCAGCAGTCTCCAAGGTGACTACAATCAGCCCCAGCATTTT. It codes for CASSLQGDYNQPQHF.